This T cell receptor beta chain originates from a study of CD8 T cells in Susac syndrome. Study-level points and caveats: It was acknowledged in the study that the number of individuals who were included in its TCR sequencing and HLA analysis was relatively small.

CDR3 length: 12 amino acids. CDR1 is SGHTA and CDR2 is FQGTGA in the germline V gene. V dropped 4 bases and J dropped 6 bases, with 7 bases sitting between them. It was with random hexamers that 0.5 to 1 ug RNA was reverse transcribed. Across 54 Vbeta and 13 Jbeta, immunoSEQ multiplex PCR amplified TCR beta CDR3. From the immunoSEQ multiplex PCR reads, TCRdb called clonotypes with MiXCR, one entry per CDR3 protein. The sample includes 200,000 to 250,000 distinct CDR3 sequences, 95% seen only once; the top ten take approximately 0.081%. TCR beta sequencing covered blood CD8+ and CD4+ T cells. TEMRA cells were enriched by FACS, while CD8+ and CD4+ T cells were obtained through a negative isolation that was performed magnetically. Comments on this clonotype: Antigen specificity is unknown.

This TCR came from a human donor with multiple sclerosis. The sample comprised CD4+ T cells from PBMCs. The chain combines TRBV7-3 with TRBJ2-1; D is unclear. CDR3 in DNA: TGTGCCAGCAGCTCCGTGGGCAATGAGCAGTTCTTC. This encodes CASSSVGNEQFF.